The present TCR beta chain was sequenced within a study of Ad26.COV2.S vaccination and SARS-CoV-2 variants. Study-level background: Among those in the COV1001 Ad26.COV2.S trial arm was the donor.

Here immunoSEQ multiplex PCR was the method, and the copy in TCRdb shows in-frame clones only, minus some. The sample lists roughly 270,000 clones; roughly 86% were seen once. Germline V CDR1 and CDR2: WSHSY, SAAADI. V gave up 6 bases and J gave up 7 bases; unmatched junction bases: 11. CDR3 size: 15 residues. Described treatment: some 20 received Ad26.COV2.S at low or high dose, single or two shots; a few received placebo; per-sample allocation not given. Samples analyzed were those drawn on day 63 after the first vaccine or placebo injection. The specimen was peripheral blood, collected in a trial of Ad26.COV2.S vaccine versus placebo. This sequence joins TRBV10-2 and TRBJ2-1; 8 bases match TRBD1. This sequence originates from a person aged 18-60 years who received the Ad26.COV2.S COVID-19 vaccine or a placebo. CDR3 sequence reads: CASSLTGGTRNEQFF. The CDR3 nucleotides are TGCGCCAGCAGCCTCACAGGGGGGACGAGGAATGAGCAGTTCTTC.